The sequence of this T cell receptor beta chain was determined in a study of T cell changes during pregnancy in multiple sclerosis. Assay used: immunoSEQ multiplex PCR; TCRdb lists only in-frame clones, some missing. The data hold about 27,000 clones, with approximately 91% observed a single time. The sample here was CD8+ T cells from peripheral blood mononuclear cells, taken in the second trimester of pregnancy. The TCR was taken from a female donor with multiple sclerosis, enrolled in a pregnancy study.

CDR3 region: CASSYPDGAPQHF. CDR3 bases: TGTGCCAGCAGTTACCCTGACGGAGCTCCCCAGCATTTT. The chain employs TRBV6-6 and TRBJ1-5; unclear D gene. The germline V gene has CDR1 MNHNY and CDR2 SVGAGI (reference sequence). V gave up 2 bases and J gave up 10 bases, with 12 bases separating them. The CDR3 is made up of 13 amino acids.